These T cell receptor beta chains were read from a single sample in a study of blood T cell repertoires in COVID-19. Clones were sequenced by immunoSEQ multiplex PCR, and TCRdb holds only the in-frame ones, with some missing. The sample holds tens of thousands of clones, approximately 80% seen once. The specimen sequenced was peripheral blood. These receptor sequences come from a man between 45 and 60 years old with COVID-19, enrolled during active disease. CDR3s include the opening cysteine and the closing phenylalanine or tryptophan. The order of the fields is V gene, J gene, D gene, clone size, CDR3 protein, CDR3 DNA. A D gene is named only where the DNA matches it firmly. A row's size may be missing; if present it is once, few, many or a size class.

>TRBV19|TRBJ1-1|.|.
CASSMTGNTEAFF
TGTGCCAGTAGTATGACAGGGAACACTGAAGCTTTCTTT
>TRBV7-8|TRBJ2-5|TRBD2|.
CASSLARPGLGETQYF
TGTGCCAGCAGCTTAGCCCGTCCGGGACTAGGGGAGACCCAGTACTTC
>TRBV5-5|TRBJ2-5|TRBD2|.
CASSWEGGTGETQYF
TGTGCCAGCAGCTGGGAGGGAGGGACCGGGGAGACCCAGTACTTC
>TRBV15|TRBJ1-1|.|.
CATSRDRMNTEAFF
TGTGCCACCAGCAGGGACAGAATGAACACTGAAGCTTTCTTT
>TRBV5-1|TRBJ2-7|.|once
CASRTDGQRGWNEQYF
TGCGCCAGCAGGACGGATGGACAGCGCGGGTGGAACGAGCAGTACTTC
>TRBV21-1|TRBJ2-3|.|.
CASTYPEAGGSTDTQYF
TGTGCCAGCACCTATCCCGAAGCGGGAGGTTCTACAGATACGCAGTATTTT
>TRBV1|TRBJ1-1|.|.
CTSSPRGNTEAFF
TGCACCAGCAGCCCCCGGGGGAACACTGAAGCTTTCTTT
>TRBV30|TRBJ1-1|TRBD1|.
CAWIRTGMNTEAFF
TGTGCCTGGATTAGGACAGGCATGAACACTGAAGCTTTCTTT
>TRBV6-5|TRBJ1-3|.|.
CASSYGAPGNTIYF
TGTGCCAGCAGTTACGGGGCGCCGGGAAACACCATATATTTT
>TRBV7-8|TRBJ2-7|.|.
CASSFDSYYEQYF
TGTGCCAGCAGCTTTGACAGCTACTACGAGCAGTACTTC
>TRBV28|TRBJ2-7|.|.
CASSLLEYEQYF
TGTGCCAGCAGTTTACTCGAGTACGAGCAGTACTTC
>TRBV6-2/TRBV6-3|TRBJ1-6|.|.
CASSYSKQDVNSPLHF
TGTGCCAGCAGTTACTCGAAACAGGACGTTAATTCACCCCTCCACTTT
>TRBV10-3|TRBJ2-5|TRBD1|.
CAISASTGGPVGETQYF
TGTGCCATCAGCGCCTCCACAGGGGGCCCTGTCGGGGAGACCCAGTACTTC
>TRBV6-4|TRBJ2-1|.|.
CASSEQGGNEQFF
TGTGCCAGCAGTGAGCAGGGGGGCAATGAGCAGTTCTTC
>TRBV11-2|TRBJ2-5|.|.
CASRPLDWRETQYF
TGTGCCAGCAGACCACTAGATTGGAGAGAGACCCAGTACTTC
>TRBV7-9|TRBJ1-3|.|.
CASSLDLSGIYTIYF
TGTGCCAGCAGCTTAGACCTATCGGGGATATACACCATATATTTT
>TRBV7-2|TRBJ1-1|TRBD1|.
CASSLGVRGGVSTEAFF
TGTGCCAGCAGCTTAGGGGTGAGAGGGGGCGTGAGCACTGAAGCTTTCTTT
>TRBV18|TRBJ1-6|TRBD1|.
CASSPSTGGGSPLHF
TGTGCCAGCTCACCATCTACAGGGGGAGGTTCACCCCTCCACTTT
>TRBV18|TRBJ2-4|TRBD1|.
CASSQEGQAKNIQYF
TGTGCCAGCTCACAAGAGGGACAGGCTAAAAACATTCAGTACTTC